This TCR beta chain was profiled in a study of blood T cell repertoires in COVID-19. Whole-study context: The United States, Italy and Spain were the sources of the acute and convalescent COVID-19 samples. In each case, the material was cDNA or gDNA derived from T cells, B-cell-depleted T cells, or PBMCs.

The trim removed 1 base at V and 3 bases at J, leaving 4 bases unmatched. The CDR3 has 16 amino acids. Germline V gene data show CDR1 as SGHTA and CDR2 as FQGNSA. Authors' data handling: How many nucleated cells were present was estimated from reference gene primer amplification. TCRdb's copy holds only in-frame clones and misses some; the assay was immunoSEQ multiplex PCR. V, J and clone size are taken as reported in that table, and D and trimming were inferred from the DNA itself. The table shows under 100,000 clones, with roughly 80% occurring only once. The chain joins TRBV7-2 to TRBJ2-3; 10 bases are a match to TRBD1. Sequencing was carried out using peripheral blood. This receptor was obtained from a man in his forties or fifties with acute or convalescent COVID-19. DNA of the CDR3: TGTGCCAGCAGCTTAGTGGGGGGACAGGGGACAGATACGCAGTATTTT. It translates to CASSLVGGQGTDTQYF.